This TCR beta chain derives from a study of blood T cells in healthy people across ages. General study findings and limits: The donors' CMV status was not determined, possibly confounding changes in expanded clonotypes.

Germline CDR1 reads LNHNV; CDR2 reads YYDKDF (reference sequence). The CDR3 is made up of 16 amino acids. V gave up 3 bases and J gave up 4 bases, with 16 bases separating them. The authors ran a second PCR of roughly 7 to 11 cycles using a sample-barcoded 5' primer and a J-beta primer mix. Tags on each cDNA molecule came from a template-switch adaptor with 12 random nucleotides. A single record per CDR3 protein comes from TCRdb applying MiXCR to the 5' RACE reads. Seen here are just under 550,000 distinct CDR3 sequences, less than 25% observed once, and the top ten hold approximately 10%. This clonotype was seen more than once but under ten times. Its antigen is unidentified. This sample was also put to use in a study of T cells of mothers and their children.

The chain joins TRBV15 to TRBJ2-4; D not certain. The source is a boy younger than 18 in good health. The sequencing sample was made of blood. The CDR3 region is CATSSQEILGKNIQYF. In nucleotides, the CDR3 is TGTGCCACCAGCAGCCAGGAAATATTAGGGAAAAACATTCAGTACTTC.